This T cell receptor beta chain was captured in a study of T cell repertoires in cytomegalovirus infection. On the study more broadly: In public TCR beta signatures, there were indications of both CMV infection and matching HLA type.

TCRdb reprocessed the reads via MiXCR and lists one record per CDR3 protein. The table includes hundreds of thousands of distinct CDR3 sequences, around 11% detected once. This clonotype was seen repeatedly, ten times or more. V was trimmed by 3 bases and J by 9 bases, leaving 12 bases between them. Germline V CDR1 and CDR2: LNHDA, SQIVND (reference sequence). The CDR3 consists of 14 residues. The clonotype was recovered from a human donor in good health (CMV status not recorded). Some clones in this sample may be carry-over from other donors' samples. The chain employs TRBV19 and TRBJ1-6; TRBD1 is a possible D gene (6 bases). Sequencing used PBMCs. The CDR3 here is CASSISGEGSPLHF. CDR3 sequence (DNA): TGTGCCAGTAGTATTTCAGGGGAGGGTTCACCCCTCCACTTT.